Given below is one T cell receptor beta chain in context. Additional DNA sequences in this sample encode the identical CDR3. V lost 2 bases and J lost 8, with 12 bases in between. The CDR3 runs 12 residues. The germline V gene encodes CDR1 GTSNPN and CDR2 SVGIG (reference sequence). The record originates from a study of CD8+ T cells in alopecia areata. As for treatment: oral pan-JAK inhibitor, 5-10 mg twice daily. Extraction and reverse transcription of RNA yielded cDNA as the sequencing template. Profiled with immunoSEQ multiplex PCR; TCRdb holds only in-frame clones, not every one. The sample consists of fewer than 200,000 clones, around three fifths of them appearing once.

The source of this sequence is a human donor with alopecia areata. The source material was CD4+ T cells sorted from blood, sampled at week 24, from a patient treated with tofacitinib. This sequence joins TRBV30 and TRBJ1-2, with D maybe TRBD1 (5 bases). The CDR3 bases are TGTGCCTGGAGTATCCAGGGTAGGGGCTACACCTTC. This encodes CAWSIQGRGYTF.